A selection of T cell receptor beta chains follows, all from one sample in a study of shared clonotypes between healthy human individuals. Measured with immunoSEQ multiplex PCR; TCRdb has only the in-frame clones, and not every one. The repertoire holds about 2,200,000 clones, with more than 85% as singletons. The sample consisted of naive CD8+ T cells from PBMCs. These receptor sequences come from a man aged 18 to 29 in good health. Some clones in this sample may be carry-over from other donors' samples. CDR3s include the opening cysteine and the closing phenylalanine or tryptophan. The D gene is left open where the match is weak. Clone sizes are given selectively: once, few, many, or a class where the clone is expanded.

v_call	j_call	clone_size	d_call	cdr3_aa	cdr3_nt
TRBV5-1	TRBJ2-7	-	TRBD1	CASSLGEGQTYEQYF	TGCGCCAGCAGCTTGGGTGAGGGACAGACCTACGAGCAGTACTTC
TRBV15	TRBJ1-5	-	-	CATSRGSDNQPQHF	TGTGCCACCAGCAGAGGTTCCGACAATCAGCCCCAGCATTTT
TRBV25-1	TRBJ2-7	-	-	CASSESWGAYEQYF	TGTGCCAGCAGTGAATCATGGGGGGCGTACGAGCAGTACTTC
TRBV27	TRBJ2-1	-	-	CASGQWGNTYNEQFF	TGTGCCAGCGGGCAATGGGGGAACACCTACAATGAGCAGTTCTTC
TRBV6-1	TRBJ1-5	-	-	CASSEGVLNYSNQPQHF	TGTGCCAGCAGTGAAGGGGTTTTAAATTATAGCAATCAGCCCCAGCATTTT
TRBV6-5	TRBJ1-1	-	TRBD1	CASSPTGATEAFF	TGTGCCAGCAGTCCCACAGGGGCCACTGAAGCTTTCTTT
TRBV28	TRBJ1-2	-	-	CASSRRTDFNYGYTF	TGTGCCAGCAGCCGGAGGACAGATTTTAACTATGGCTACACCTTC
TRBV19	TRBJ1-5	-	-	CASSIVDSIGRQPQHF	TGTGCCAGTAGTATAGTGGACAGCATTGGCCGTCAGCCCCAGCATTTT
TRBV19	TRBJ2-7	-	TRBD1	CASSIRGTGVYEQYF	TGTGCCAGTAGTATTCGGGGGACAGGGGTTTACGAGCAGTACTTC
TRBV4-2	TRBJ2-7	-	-	CASSLNRGSYEQYF	TGTGCCAGCAGCCTGAATCGGGGCTCCTACGAGCAGTACTTC
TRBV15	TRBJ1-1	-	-	CATSNRMNTEAFF	TGTGCCACCAGTAATCGCATGAACACTGAAGCTTTCTTT
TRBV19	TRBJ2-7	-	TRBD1	CASSLRDRAHEQYF	TGTGCCAGTAGTCTCCGGGACAGGGCCCACGAGCAGTACTTC
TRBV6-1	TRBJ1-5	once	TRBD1	CASSERQGLSNQPQHF	TGTGCCAGCAGTGAACGACAGGGATTGAGCAATCAGCCCCAGCATTTT
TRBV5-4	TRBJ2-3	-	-	CASSQRTSTDTQYF	TGTGCCAGCAGCCAGAGGACTAGCACAGATACGCAGTATTTT
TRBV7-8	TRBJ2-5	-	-	CASSLVTGLSETQYF	TGTGCCAGCAGCTTAGTTACAGGGCTGAGTGAGACCCAGTACTTC
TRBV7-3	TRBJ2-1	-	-	CASSPRDGSLGGSYNEQFF	TGTGCCAGCAGCCCAAGGGACGGATCACTTGGGGGCTCCTACAATGAGCAGTTCTTC
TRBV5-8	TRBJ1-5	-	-	CASSPRAPPHNQPQHF	TGTGCCAGCAGCCCCCGGGCCCCTCCCCACAATCAGCCCCAGCATTTT
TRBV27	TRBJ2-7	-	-	CASSLGPGAGGYEQYF	TGTGCCAGCAGTTTAGGGCCCGGGGCAGGGGGGTACGAGCAGTACTTC
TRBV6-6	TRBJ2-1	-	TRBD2	CASTIGVAGGINEQFF	TGTGCCAGCACGATAGGGGTAGCGGGAGGAATCAATGAGCAGTTCTTC
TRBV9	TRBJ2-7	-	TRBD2	CASSVERDSYEQYF	TGTGCCAGCAGCGTAGAGCGGGACTCCTACGAGCAGTACTTC
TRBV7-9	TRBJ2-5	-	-	CASSPPAVETQYF	TGTGCCAGCAGCCCCCCAGCCGTGGAGACCCAGTACTTC
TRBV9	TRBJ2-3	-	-	CASSVEGGSTDTQYF	TGTGCCAGCAGCGTAGAGGGCGGATCCACAGATACGCAGTATTTT
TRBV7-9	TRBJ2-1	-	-	CASSLGGIYGEQFF	TGTGCCAGCAGCTTAGGGGGTATTTACGGTGAGCAGTTCTTC
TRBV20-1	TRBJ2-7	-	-	CSDEDRLYF	TGCAGTGATGAGGACCGGCTGTACTTC
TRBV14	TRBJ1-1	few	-	CASSLQGSGSTEAFF	TGTGCCAGCAGCCTACAGGGATCGGGAAGCACTGAAGCTTTCTTT
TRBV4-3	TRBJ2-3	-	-	CASSQDDGGPDTQYF	TGCGCCAGCAGCCAAGATGACGGGGGCCCAGATACGCAGTATTTT
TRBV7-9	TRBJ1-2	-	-	CASSLDSGANYGYTF	TGTGCCAGCAGCTTAGATTCTGGGGCTAACTATGGCTACACCTTC
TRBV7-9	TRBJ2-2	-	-	CASSPVLAGELFF	TGTGCCAGCAGCCCCGTTTTGGCCGGGGAGCTGTTTTTT
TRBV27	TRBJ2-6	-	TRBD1	CASSSGQVSGANVLTF	TGTGCCAGCAGTTCAGGACAGGTCTCTGGGGCCAACGTCCTGACTTTC
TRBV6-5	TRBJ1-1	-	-	CASSSGANTEAFF	TGTGCCAGCAGTTCCGGGGCGAACACTGAAGCTTTCTTT
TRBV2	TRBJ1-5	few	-	CARGLGGDQPQHF	TGTGCCAGAGGACTGGGAGGCGATCAGCCCCAGCATTTT
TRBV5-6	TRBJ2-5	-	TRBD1	CASSPRTGMVETQYF	TGTGCCAGCAGCCCAAGGACAGGGATGGTGGAGACCCAGTACTTC
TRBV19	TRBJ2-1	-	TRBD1	CASSTRQGDEQFF	TGTGCCAGTAGTACCCGACAGGGCGATGAGCAGTTCTTC
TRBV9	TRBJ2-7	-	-	CASSALRGSYEQYF	TGTGCCAGCAGCGCCCTCAGGGGCTCCTACGAGCAGTACTTC